This record looks at one T cell receptor (beta chain) sequence and its context. Antigen specificity is unknown. The sample originates from a study of cytomegalovirus exposure and HLA in healthy donors. The CDR3 runs to 14 residues. CDR1 is MDHEN, CDR2 SYDVKM, per germline. V dropped 1 base and J dropped 3 bases, with 7 bases sitting between them. The PCR ran on 60 Vbeta and 13 Jbeta primers. Authors' processing steps: A later analysis counted around 74 million unique TCR beta chains, around 10 million shared. TCRdb's table, derived via immunoSEQ multiplex PCR, lists solely in-frame clones and lacks some. V, J and clone size are those of that table, while D and trimming were read from the DNA. The data show approximately 150,000 clones, about 72% seen once. Regarding the study as a whole: Roughly uniform depth of sequencing across donors was assumed in presence/absence analyses. Generally TCR sequences proved uncommon, though certain public TCRs appeared in numerous donors. Three CMV-associated chains proved CMV antigen-specific in vitro.

This clonotype was obtained from a man aged 35-49 years in good health and CMV-seronegative. The sequenced sample consisted of PBMCs. J is TRBJ1-3 and V is TRBV28; D is uncertain. The CDR3 nucleotides are TGTGCCAGCAGTTTATTTAGAATTGGAAACACCATATATTTT. Residues: CASSLFRIGNTIYF.